A selection of T cell receptor beta chains follows, all from one sample in a study of blood T cell repertoires in COVID-19. Sequenced by immunoSEQ multiplex PCR; TCRdb stores in-frame clones only, minus some. The sample has about 64,000 clones, approximately 90% seen once; the top ten hold 3.5% to 4%. Sequences were obtained from peripheral blood. The receptors were sampled from a man between 65 and 85 years old with acute or convalescent COVID-19. Both conserved end residues are part of each CDR3. A D gene is named only where the DNA matches it firmly. Clone size appears in some rows only: once, few, many, or a class for an expanded clone.

abundance: .
d_gene: .
v_gene: TRBV19
j_gene: TRBJ1-2
CDR3nt: TGTGCCAGTAGCCCCCCCGGGGGAAATAACTATGGCTACACCTTC
CDR3aa: CASSPPGGNNYGYTF

abundance: .
d_gene: TRBD2
v_gene: TRBV6-5
j_gene: TRBJ2-5
CDR3nt: TGTGCCAGCAGAACGGGGACTAGCGGGGGATACCAGTACTTC
CDR3aa: CASRTGTSGGYQYF

abundance: .
d_gene: TRBD1
v_gene: TRBV7-9
j_gene: TRBJ1-2
CDR3nt: TGTGCCAGCAGCTTAGCGCACGGCAGGGGGGCCTATGGCTACACCTTC
CDR3aa: CASSLAHGRGAYGYTF

abundance: .
d_gene: .
v_gene: TRBV28
j_gene: TRBJ2-7
CDR3nt: TGTGCCAGCAGTTTAGGCCCGCAGGAAACCTACGAGCAGTACTTC
CDR3aa: CASSLGPQETYEQYF

abundance: .
d_gene: TRBD1
v_gene: TRBV5-5
j_gene: TRBJ1-3
CDR3nt: TGTGCCAGCAGCCTCCCACAGGGGGCATCGGGAAACACCATATATTTT
CDR3aa: CASSLPQGASGNTIYF

abundance: .
d_gene: .
v_gene: TRBV11-2
j_gene: TRBJ2-1
CDR3nt: TGTGCCAGCAGCCTTCGGAGGGATGAGCAGTTCTTC
CDR3aa: CASSLRRDEQFF

abundance: .
d_gene: .
v_gene: TRBV2
j_gene: TRBJ2-1
CDR3nt: TGTGCCAGCAAGGGAGCGGGCAATGAGCAGTTCTTC
CDR3aa: CASKGAGNEQFF

abundance: .
d_gene: .
v_gene: TRBV19
j_gene: TRBJ2-1
CDR3nt: TGTGCCAGTAAAACTAGTGTCAATGAGCAGTTCTTC
CDR3aa: CASKTSVNEQFF

abundance: .
d_gene: TRBD1
v_gene: TRBV10-3
j_gene: TRBJ2-5
CDR3nt: TGTGCCATCAGTGAGCCTCGGGACAGGGAAGGGACCCAGTACTTC
CDR3aa: CAISEPRDREGTQYF

abundance: few
d_gene: .
v_gene: TRBV7-2
j_gene: TRBJ2-7
CDR3nt: TGTGCCAGCAGCTTCTCGAAGAAGACTGGGTACGAGCAGTACTTC
CDR3aa: CASSFSKKTGYEQYF

abundance: .
d_gene: TRBD1
v_gene: TRBV5-1
j_gene: TRBJ2-7
CDR3nt: TGCGCCAGCAGCTTGAAATCACCGGGACAGGGTCCCTACGAGCAGTACTTC
CDR3aa: CASSLKSPGQGPYEQYF

abundance: once
d_gene: .
v_gene: TRBV7-2
j_gene: TRBJ1-6
CDR3nt: TGTGCCAGCAGCTCCCGGGACCCCGGGAGTTCACCCCTCCACTTT
CDR3aa: CASSSRDPGSSPLHF

abundance: .
d_gene: .
v_gene: TRBV29-1
j_gene: TRBJ1-2
CDR3nt: TGCAGCGTTGGGCCCCCCAACTATGGCTACACCTTC
CDR3aa: CSVGPPNYGYTF

abundance: once
d_gene: TRBD1
v_gene: TRBV11-1
j_gene: TRBJ2-2
CDR3nt: TGTGCCAGCAGCCTACAGGGGTCCACCGGGGAGCTGTTTTTT
CDR3aa: CASSLQGSTGELFF

abundance: .
d_gene: .
v_gene: TRBV7-3
j_gene: TRBJ1-6
CDR3nt: TGTGCCAGCAGCTCTGGGTTGGGCAATTCACCCCTCCACTTT
CDR3aa: CASSSGLGNSPLHF

abundance: .
d_gene: .
v_gene: TRBV19
j_gene: TRBJ1-1
CDR3nt: TGTGCCAGTAGCCCCCCCGGGATCTCTGAAGCTTTCTTT
CDR3aa: CASSPPGISEAFF

abundance: few
d_gene: .
v_gene: TRBV4-3
j_gene: TRBJ2-2
CDR3nt: TGCGCCAGCAGCCACGGACTCGACGGGGAGCTGTTTTTT
CDR3aa: CASSHGLDGELFF

abundance: .
d_gene: .
v_gene: TRBV5-1
j_gene: TRBJ2-5
CDR3nt: TGCGCCAGCAGCTCAACGACAGTCCAAGAGACCCAGTACTTC
CDR3aa: CASSSTTVQETQYF

abundance: .
d_gene: .
v_gene: TRBV27
j_gene: TRBJ1-5
CDR3nt: TGTGCCAGCAGGACCTCGCTGGCTGGGGCGAGCAATCAGCCCCAGCATTTT
CDR3aa: CASRTSLAGASNQPQHF

abundance: .
d_gene: TRBD1
v_gene: TRBV14
j_gene: TRBJ2-6
CDR3nt: TGTGCCAGCAGCCAAGATATCGGCAGGGGGCGGTCTGGGGCCAACGTCCTGACTTTC
CDR3aa: CASSQDIGRGRSGANVLTF

abundance: once
d_gene: .
v_gene: TRBV5-5
j_gene: TRBJ1-2
CDR3nt: TGTGCCAGCAGCTTGAGGACTGACTATGGCTACACCTTC
CDR3aa: CASSLRTDYGYTF

abundance: once
d_gene: TRBD2
v_gene: TRBV30
j_gene: TRBJ2-3
CDR3nt: TGTGCCTGGAGTTGGCGGGAGTGGAACACAGATACGCAGTATTTT
CDR3aa: CAWSWREWNTDTQYF

abundance: .
d_gene: .
v_gene: TRBV7-8
j_gene: TRBJ2-1
CDR3nt: TGTGCCAGCAACGAGGACAGAGGCTACAATGAGCAGTTCTTC
CDR3aa: CASNEDRGYNEQFF

abundance: once
d_gene: TRBD2
v_gene: TRBV7-3
j_gene: TRBJ2-1
CDR3nt: TGTGCCAGCAGCTTAACTAGCGGGGGGGTCAATGAGCAGTTCTTC
CDR3aa: CASSLTSGGVNEQFF

abundance: .
d_gene: .
v_gene: TRBV13
j_gene: TRBJ2-1
CDR3nt: TGTGCCAGCAGCTTGGGACTCCCGAATGAGCAGTTCTTC
CDR3aa: CASSLGLPNEQFF

abundance: once
d_gene: TRBD2
v_gene: TRBV6-5
j_gene: TRBJ2-1
CDR3nt: TGTGCCAGCAGTTACTCCGGGGGGGATAATGAGCAGTTCTTC
CDR3aa: CASSYSGGDNEQFF

abundance: few
d_gene: TRBD2
v_gene: TRBV4-1
j_gene: TRBJ2-7
CDR3nt: TGCGCCAGCAGCCAAGAACTAGCGGTATCCTACGAGCAGTACTTC
CDR3aa: CASSQELAVSYEQYF